A single sample is the source of the 20 T cell receptor beta chains below, sequenced in a study of beta chain features in type 1 diabetes. The isolated RNA, all of it, was reverse transcribed, so expressed TCRB transcripts were what got sequenced. The method was immunoSEQ multiplex PCR; TCRdb's version includes in-frame clones alone and lacks a portion of them. The sample lists about 23,000 clones, around 57% occurring once. No antigen is known for these receptors. Study-wide findings and caveats: Moderate yet significant TCRB CDR3 shortening was seen in Type 1 diabetes patients in all four CD4+ subsets.

What was sequenced was stem cell memory CD4+ T cells from blood. The source is a man younger than 35 with type 1 diabetes.

In its sample, this clone was seen a few times. J is TRBJ2-3 and V is TRBV29-1, with TRBD2 identical over 8 bases. The junction had 7 bases not matched to a gene; V was cut back by 3 bases and J by 2 bases. The CDR3 sequence is 15 residues long. Germline CDR1 and CDR2: SQVTM and ANQGSEA. The CDR3 sequence: CSVDFLAGPTDTQYF. The CDR3 region has the DNA TGCAGCGTTGATTTCCTAGCGGGCCCCACAGATACGCAGTATTTT.

This chain uses TRBV29-1 with TRBJ2-3, with TRBD2 matching 10 bases. Germline CDR1 is SQVTM and CDR2 is ANQGSEA. With 7 bases clipped from V and 2 bases from J, the junction kept 12 bases outside the gene matches. This CDR3 is 16 amino acids long. The CDR3 loop is CSAGGIAGGTTDTQYF. CDR3 coding DNA: TGCAGCGCGGGGGGAATAGCGGGAGGAACCACAGATACGCAGTATTTT.

The chain has TRBV6-4 and TRBJ2-2, with D possibly matching TRBD2 (6 bases). Germline V lookup: CDR1 MRHNA, CDR2 SNTAGT. Trimming stripped 4 bases from V and 3 bases from J, with 12 bases between. The CDR3 spans 15 residues. CDR3 DNA: TGTGCCAGCAGTGTCTCCGGGACTTACACCGGGGAGCTGTTTTTT. Translating gives CASSVSGTYTGELFF.

This clone came up a few times. The chain links TRBV6-5 to TRBJ2-5; 7 bases are shared with TRBD1. The CDR3 consists of 14 residues. V shed 4 bases, J shed 2 bases, and the junction held 4 bases outside the gene matches. Germline V gene sequence: CDR1 MNHEY, CDR2 SVGAGI. The CDR3 DNA reads TGTGCCAGCAGTTTGGGCAGGGGGCAAGAGACCCAGTACTTC. Protein product: CASSLGRGQETQYF.

The chain has TRBV28 and TRBJ2-2, with TRBD2 matching over 10 bases. CDR3 length: 16 residues. J lost 7 bases, V lost 4 bases, and 9 bases had no gene match. The germline V gene has CDR1 MDHEN and CDR2 SYDVKM. DNA for the CDR3: TGTGCCAGCAGTTCGGGTTCTAGCGGGAGTATCGGGGAGCTGTTTTTT. Translating gives CASSSGSSGSIGELFF.

The chain employs TRBV7-9 and TRBJ1-1, with 9 bases matching TRBD1. V trimming: 5 bases; J trimming: 4 bases; junction bases outside the gene matches: 5. The CDR3 loop spans 14 amino acids. Germline V CDR1 and CDR2: SEHNR, FQNEAQ (reference sequence). CDR3 region: CASSPGQGLTEAFF. In DNA, the CDR3 is TGTGCCAGCAGCCCGGGACAGGGCCTCACTGAAGCTTTCTTT.

This clone came up a few times. The chain links TRBV7-2 to TRBJ1-4, with D maybe TRBD1 (5 bases). Germline CDR1 and CDR2: SGHTA and FQGNSA. The CDR3 loop spans 14 amino acids. The V end was cut by 1 base, the J end by 7 bases, with 10 bases between. This chain's CDR3 is CASSLGRGTEKLFF. The CDR3 DNA reads as TGTGCCAGCAGCTTAGGACGGGGGACTGAAAAACTGTTTTTT.

The chain employs TRBV5-1 and TRBJ2-1, with unresolved D. Per germline, CDR1 SGHRS and CDR2 YFSETQ. Trimming left V 5 bases short and J 6 bases short, with 6 bases between. The CDR3 consists of 11 residues. The CDR3 DNA reads TGCGCCAGCAGTGTGGCCAATGAGCAGTTCTTC. Translating it yields CASSVANEQFF.

This chain links TRBV28 with TRBJ1-1; 9 positions match TRBD1. Germline V gene lookup returns CDR1 MDHEN and CDR2 SYDVKM. The V segment lost 8 bases and the J segment 5 bases; nucleotides outside the gene matches: 18. The CDR3 has 17 residues. The CDR3 loop is CASRTPSGTGSRTEAFF. CDR3 DNA: TGTGCCAGCCGTACCCCAAGCGGGACAGGGTCTCGGACTGAAGCTTTCTTT.

A single count supports this clone. The chain uses TRBV5-1 and TRBJ1-1; TRBD1 matches 8 bases. The V gene end was trimmed by 7 bases and the J gene end by 1 base; junction bases not matched to a gene: 12. Germline CDR1 is SGHRS and CDR2 is YFSETQ. This CDR3 is 16 amino acids long. As DNA, the CDR3 is TGCGCCAGCCTACTAGGGACAGGTGACAAGAACACTGAAGCTTTCTTT. This sequence encodes CASLLGTGDKNTEAFF.

Here the CDR3 DNA reads TGTGCCAGCGGACAGGGGGGGAACACTGAAGCTTTCTTT. This encodes CASGQGGNTEAFF. This chain links TRBV5-4 with TRBJ1-1; 10 bases agree with TRBD1. The CDR3 has 13 amino acids. The V gene end was trimmed by 7 bases and the J gene end by 1 base; junction bases not matched to a gene: 1. Looked up from germline, CDR1 is SGHNT and CDR2 is YYREEE (reference sequence).

The chain is built from TRBV6-6 and TRBJ2-2; TRBD2 agrees at 7 bases. V was pared by 11 bases and J by 6 bases, with 3 bases of the junction left unmatched. The CDR3 sequence is 11 residues long. Germline V CDR1 and CDR2: MNHNY, SVGAGI (reference sequence). Here the CDR3 DNA reads TGTGCCGGCGGGGGACCCGGGGAGCTGTTTTTT. This encodes CAGGGPGELFF.

The J gene is TRBJ2-7, the V gene TRBV10-1; weak D call: TRBD2 (5 bases). V was cut by 1 base and J by 7 bases, with 20 bases left in between. Germline V lookup: CDR1 WNHNN, CDR2 SYGVQD (reference sequence). The CDR3 spans 16 residues. The CDR3 is CASSEWVGIGTQEQYF. DNA for the CDR3: TGCGCCAGCAGTGAGTGGGTCGGGATAGGAACTCAAGAGCAGTACTTC.

V is TRBV5-4 and J is TRBJ1-1; the match to TRBD1 covers 8 bases. Unmatched junction bases numbered 11, after V lost 0 bases and J lost 1 base. The CDR3 spans 18 residues. Germline-derived CDR1 and CDR2 are SGHNT and YYREEE (reference sequence). CDR3 DNA: TGTGCCAGCAGCTTGGGGGGACAGGCCTATAAGGGGAACACTGAAGCTTTCTTT. Translation: CASSLGGQAYKGNTEAFF.

This clone occurred a few times. This chain joins TRBV5-4 and TRBJ2-7; TRBD2 matches at 12 bases. With 4 bases clipped from V and 4 bases from J, the junction kept 3 bases outside the gene matches. The germline V gene has CDR1 SGHNT and CDR2 YYREEE (reference sequence). The CDR3 sequence is 14 residues long. The DNA for the CDR3 is TGTGCCAGCAGCCCGGGACTAGCGGGTTACGAGCAGTACTTC. Protein product: CASSPGLAGYEQYF.

This sequence joins TRBV2 and TRBJ2-7; tentatively, D is TRBD2 (5 bases). Germline values: CDR1 SNHLY, CDR2 FYNNEI. V lost 6 bases and J 7 bases, leaving 13 bases between the germline ends. CDR3 size: 12 residues. The CDR3 nucleotides read TGTGCCAGCAGCGCTACTAGAGGGGAGCAGTACTTC. This encodes CASSATRGEQYF.

V is TRBV28 and J is TRBJ1-2, with a weak D call TRBD1 (6 bases). Trimming shortened V by 5 bases and J by 0 bases, and 13 bases separated the two germline ends. The CDR3 runs to 15 residues. Germline V gives CDR1 MDHEN, CDR2 SYDVKM. The CDR3 nucleotides read TGTGCCAGCAGTAGGGGGAACCCAGCTAACTATGGCTACACCTTC. Its protein product is CASSRGNPANYGYTF.

This chain links TRBV5-1 with TRBJ1-4; D not resolved. Between the trimmed V and J ends, which lost 7 bases and 7 bases, there was a span of 20 bases. In germline, CDR1 is SGHRS, CDR2 YFSETQ. The CDR3 spans 15 residues. The CDR3 reads CASGLGESYGEKLFF. Here the CDR3 DNA reads TGCGCCAGCGGTCTCGGGGAGTCGTATGGTGAAAAACTGTTTTTT.

This chain connects TRBV7-9 to TRBJ2-1; tentative D call: TRBD1 (7 bases). V lost 8 bases, J lost 4 bases, and 18 bases lay in between. The germline CDR1 and CDR2 sequences are SEHNR and FQNEAQ (reference sequence). The CDR3 spans 15 residues. This chain's CDR3 is CASSPRGTAYNEQFF. CDR3 in DNA: TGTGCCAGCTCCCCCCGCGGGACAGCATACAATGAGCAGTTCTTC. Together with reference TRBV7-9 and TRBJ2-1, the CDR3 gives the full variable domain: DTGVSQNPRHKITKRGQNVTFRCDPISEHNRLYWYRQTLGQGPEFLTYFQNEAQLEKSRLLSDRFSAERPKGSFSTLEIQRTEQGDSAMYLCASSPRGTAYNEQFFGPGTRLTVL.

The chain joins TRBV5-4 to TRBJ1-4; 7 bases fit TRBD1. Germline CDR1 and CDR2: SGHNT and YYREEE (reference sequence). The CDR3 contains 14 residues. V shed 1 base and J 7 bases; nucleotides not matched to a gene: 4. The CDR3 region has the DNA TGTGCCAGCAGCTTGAACAGGGGAGGTGAAAAACTGTTTTTT. It translates to CASSLNRGGEKLFF.